The 19 T cell receptor delta chains reported below all come from one sample, sequenced in a study of gamma-delta chains in newborns, infants, children. TCRdb reanalyzed the reads using CATT. The repertoire consists of a few thousand delta-chain clones, with about 14% occurring once and the leading ten covering 20% to 25%. Sequencing used blood, obtained at baseline. The origin of the receptors is a child who was a newborn, infant or young child, either healthy, febrile or measles-vaccinated (not recorded which).

A word on this clone: Germline and junction disagree at one end, which may indicate a read error. The genes are TRDV2 and TRDJ3; 11 bases agree with TRDD3. The CDR3 has 19 residues. Germline CDR1 is GEAIGNYY and CDR2 is EKD. The CDR3 sequence: CACGTVILGDILDTRQMFF. For the CDR3, the DNA is TGTGCCTGTGGCACCGTTATACTGGGGGATATTTTGGACACCCGACAGATGTTTTTC.

This clone is classed as medium-sized (0.01 to 0.1%). The chain couples TRDV2 to TRDJ1; TRDD3 aligns across 12 bases. V lost 4 bases and J lost 0; bases outside the gene matches: 8. This CDR3 region has 17 residues. Per the germline V gene, CDR1 is GEAIGNYY and CDR2 is EKD. The CDR3 here is CACDPLGDTLDTDKLIF. The CDR3 coding sequence is TGTGCCTGTGATCCACTGGGGGATACATTGGACACCGATAAACTCATCTTT.

Written as DNA, the CDR3 is TGTGCCTGTGACACCCTCCTACTGGGGGATAGGGAGCCTAACTCGTACACCGATAAACTCATCTTT. Its translation is CACDTLLLGDREPNSYTDKLIF. The chain carries TRDV2 and TRDJ1, with TRDD3 identical over 11 bases. The V and J ends lost 0 bases and 0 bases, in that order; junction bases with no gene match: 20. CDR1 and CDR2 from the germline V gene are GEAIGNYY and EKD. The CDR3 runs to 22 residues.

This clone appeared a few times. TCRdb shows a much larger clone's protein in place of this DNA's translation, and the two differ at residue 3, likely through a read error; the protein shown is translated from the DNA. The chain couples TRDV3 to TRDJ1, with TRDD2 matching over 9 bases. Germline V gene data show CDR1 as TVYSNPD and CDR2 as GDNSRS (reference sequence). J was trimmed by 2 bases and V by 5 bases; bases with no gene match: 15. This CDR3 spans 16 amino acids. CDR3 in amino acids: CALRPSYWFRTDKLIF. The CDR3 bases are TGTGCCCTTCGTCCTTCCTACTGGTTTCGTACCGATAAACTCATCTTT. The variable domain in full, completed from reference TRDV3 and TRDJ1, reads CDKVTQSSPDQTVASGSEVVLLCTYDTVYSNPDLFWYRIRPDYSFQFVFYGDNSRSEGADFTQGRFSVKHILTQKAFHLVISPVRTEDSATYYCALRPSYWFRTDKLIFGKGTRVTVEP.

Concerning this clone: A read error likely explains why the TCRdb protein, taken from a much larger clone, differs from this DNA's translation at residue 14; the protein shown is translated from the DNA. CDR3 in amino acids: CACDSSVLLGDMTRDTRQMFF. The CDR3 DNA reads TGTGCCTGTGACAGCTCGGTCCTACTGGGGGATATGACCCGGGACACCCGACAGATGTTTTTC. The chain links TRDV2 to TRDJ3; 11 bases line up with TRDD3. The CDR3 is 21 amino acids. Trimming cost V 2 bases and J 5 bases; bases outside gene matches: 16. The germline V gene encodes CDR1 GEAIGNYY and CDR2 EKD.

For this clone: A read error may explain this, as a much larger clone is one base away. The identical CDR3 is also encoded by other nucleotide sequences in the sample. This chain uses TRDV2 with TRDJ3, with TRDD3 matching over 12 bases. CDR1 and CDR2 from the germline V gene are GEAIGNYY and EKD. This CDR3 has 27 residues. The V segment lost 2 bases and the J segment 3 bases; nucleotides outside the gene matches: 31. The CDR3 protein is CACDRGRLTSYWFLGDTRIWDTRQMFF. The CDR3 nucleotides are TGTGCCTGTGACAGAGGGCGGCTGACTTCCTACTGGTTTCTGGGGGATACGCGTATCTGGGACACCCGACAGATGTTTTTC.

This clone is labeled medium-sized. The rearrangement uses TRDV1 and TRDJ1, with D tentatively TRDD2 (6 bases). V lost 2 bases and J lost 4, with 29 bases in between. This CDR3 comprises 20 residues. The germline V gene encodes CDR1 TSWWSYY and CDR2 QGS. This CDR3 is CALGERVGPTWMGNLDKLIF. The CDR3 DNA reads TGTGCTCTTGGGGAAAGGGTTGGTCCTACGTGGATGGGGAACCTCGATAAACTCATCTTT.

This clone was seen at least ten times. The chain is built from TRDV1 and TRDJ1; no clear D. The germline V and J ends were trimmed by 2 bases and 7 bases, with 11 bases remaining between them. The germline CDR1 and CDR2 sequences are TSWWSYY and QGS. The CDR3 has 13 amino acids. CDR3 bases: TGTGCTCTTGGGGAAAACTGCCGGGGTAAACTCATCTTT. It translates to CALGENCRGKLIF.

Within the sample, this clone is hyperexpanded (1% or more). The sample holds other DNA sequences that translate to the same CDR3. The chain links TRDV3 to TRDJ1; TRDD3 matches 10 bases. The CDR3 consists of 17 residues. Germline values: CDR1 TVYSNPD, CDR2 GDNSRS (reference sequence). With 2 bases clipped from V and 0 bases from J, the junction kept 12 bases outside the gene matches. For the CDR3, the DNA is TGTGCCTTTTTTGGTGGCTACTGGGGGATTAACACCGATAAACTCATCTTT. It yields the protein CAFFGGYWGINTDKLIF.

This clone counts as medium-sized. The chain employs TRDV2 and TRDJ1, with 10 nucleotides matching TRDD3. V lost 3 bases and J lost 2; bases outside the gene matches: 5. The CDR3 extends over 15 amino acids. Germline V gene sequence: CDR1 GEAIGNYY, CDR2 EKD. The CDR3 loop is CACDSVLGDTDKLIF. CDR3 in DNA: TGTGCCTGTGACTCCGTACTGGGGGATACCGATAAACTCATCTTT.

This clone showed up just a few times. The rearrangement joins TRDV1 to TRDJ1; 12 nucleotides match TRDD3. V dropped 2 bases and J dropped 0; count of bases not matched to a gene: 28. CDR1 is TSWWSYY and CDR2 is QGS in the germline V gene. This CDR3 is built from 25 residues. CDR3 residues: CALGEGCGGSLGDTQTNPHTDKLIF. As DNA, the CDR3 is TGTGCTCTTGGGGAAGGCTGCGGAGGTTCCCTGGGGGATACGCAGACCAACCCACACACCGATAAACTCATCTTT.

Turning to this clone: The likely explanation is a read error, given a far larger clone one base away. The V call is TRAV29/DV5, the J call TRDJ1; D is unresolved. CDR3 size: 13 residues. Germline V gene sequence: CDR1 NSMFDY, CDR2 ISSIKDK. The CDR3 bases are TGTGCAGCAACCCCTCTCCTCACCGATAGACTCATCTTT. This translates into CAATPLLTDRLIF.

In its sample, this clone was seen a few times. The chain employs TRDV2 and TRDJ3, with TRDD3 identical over 9 bases. Germline values: CDR1 GEAIGNYY, CDR2 EKD. V lost 0 bases and J lost 2; bases outside the gene matches: 13. The CDR3 is made up of 21 amino acids. In nucleotides, the CDR3 is TGTGCCTGTGACACCGGGTTTGGTGGGGGATATGCCCCCTGGGACACCCGACAGATGTTTTTC. This sequence encodes CACDTGFGGGYAPWDTRQMFF.

The sample holds a few counts of this clone. At one boundary the junction diverges from the germline segment, which might be a read error. This rearrangement joins TRDV2 to TRDJ1; possibly TRDD3 for D (6 bases). CDR1 is GEAIGNYY and CDR2 is EKD in the germline V gene. The CDR3 sequence is 18 residues long. The CDR3 sequence is CACDRSTFGGEVTGKLIF. The CDR3 DNA reads TGTGCCTGTGACCGGTCGACGTTTGGGGGGGAGGTCACCGGTAAACTCATCTTT.

The chain joins TRDV1 to TRDJ1; D possibly corresponds to TRDD3 (5 bases). The CDR3 has 10 residues. V lost 9 bases and J lost 8, with 10 bases in between. CDR1 and CDR2 from the germline V gene are TSWWSYY and QGS. CDR3 in DNA: TGTGCTCTCTGGGAGCCGAAACTCATCTTT. It yields the protein CALWEPKLIF.

There are many counts of this clone. The chain combines TRDV2 with TRDJ1; TRDD3 agrees at 12 bases. The CDR3 loop spans 19 amino acids. Germline V CDR1 and CDR2: GEAIGNYY, EKD. The junction had 19 bases not matched to a gene; V was cut back by 4 bases and J by 5 bases. CDR3 DNA: TGTGCCTGTGAGACGTTGCTGGGGGATACGCGCACCGGTTTAGATAAACTCATCTTT. Amino acid sequence: CACETLLGDTRTGLDKLIF.

This clone has at least ten counts. This chain uses TRDV2 with TRDJ1, with 11 bases lining up with TRDD3. The CDR3 extends over 18 amino acids. V was clipped by 0 bases and J by 2 bases; unmatched bases: 10. Germline CDR1 GEAIGNYY, CDR2 EKD. The CDR3 DNA reads TGTGCCTGTGACACCGTTGGGGGATACGCCGGGCGGACCGATAAACTCATCTTT. Its protein product is CACDTVGGYAGRTDKLIF.

The sample holds a few counts of this clone. The CDR3 loop reads CALGLCLGESGGLIF. The CDR3 bases are TGTGCTCTTGGGTTATGCCTTGGGGAATCAGGTGGACTCATCTTT. The V call is TRDV1, the J call TRDJ1; D is possibly TRDD3 (5 bases). Per germline, CDR1 TSWWSYY and CDR2 QGS. V lost 5 bases and J 10 bases, leaving 23 bases between the germline ends. The length of the CDR3 is 15 residues.

This clone was counted only a few times. For this DNA, TCRdb reports the protein of a much larger clone, which diverges at residue 9, most likely from a read error; the protein presented here is translated directly from the DNA. The V call is TRDV1, the J call TRDJ1, with 13 bases aligning to TRDD3. V shed 3 bases and J 0 bases; nucleotides not matched to a gene: 16. Germline values: CDR1 TSWWSYY, CDR2 QGS. CDR3 size: 21 residues. In DNA, the CDR3 is TGTGCTCTTGGGGATAGTCTGAGAACACTGGGGGATACGCGATACACCGATAAACTCATCTTT. Protein sequence: CALGDSLRTLGDTRYTDKLIF.